This entry is about one T cell receptor beta chain. The antigen is not known. This record belongs to a study of T cell responses to AZD1222 COVID-19 vaccine. Profiled with immunoSEQ multiplex PCR; TCRdb holds only in-frame clones, not every one. The repertoire holds some 150,000 clones, with 89% as singletons. General observations from the study: Two AZD1222 administrations were followed by greater Spike-specific TCR breadth and depth. Recipients of AZD1222 seropositive at baseline numbered only 5 to 7.

The source is an adult in good health. The sample in question was peripheral blood, obtained on day 0 of AZD1222 vaccination.

The CDR3, as DNA: TGTGCCAGCTCACCACCGGATAGCGGAGGAGATACGCAGTATTTT. This gives the protein CASSPPDSGGDTQYF. This sequence joins TRBV18 and TRBJ2-3; D might be TRBD2 (6 bases). CDR3 length equals 15 residues. Per germline, CDR1 KGHSH and CDR2 LQKENI. V was clipped by 0 bases and J by 5 bases, with 12 bases between them.